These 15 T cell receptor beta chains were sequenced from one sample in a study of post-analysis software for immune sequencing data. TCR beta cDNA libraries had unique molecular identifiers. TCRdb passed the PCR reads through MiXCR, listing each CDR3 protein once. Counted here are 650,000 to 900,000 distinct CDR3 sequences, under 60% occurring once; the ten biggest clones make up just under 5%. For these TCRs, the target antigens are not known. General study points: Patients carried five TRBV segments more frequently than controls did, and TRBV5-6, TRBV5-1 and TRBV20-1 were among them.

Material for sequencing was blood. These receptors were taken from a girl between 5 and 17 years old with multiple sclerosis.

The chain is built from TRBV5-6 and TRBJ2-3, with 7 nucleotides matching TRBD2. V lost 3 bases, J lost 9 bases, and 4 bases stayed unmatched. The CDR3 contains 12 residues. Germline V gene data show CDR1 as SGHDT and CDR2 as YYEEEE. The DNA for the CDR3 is TGTGCCAGCAGCTCGGGACTAACAACGCAGTATTTT. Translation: CASSSGLTTQYF.

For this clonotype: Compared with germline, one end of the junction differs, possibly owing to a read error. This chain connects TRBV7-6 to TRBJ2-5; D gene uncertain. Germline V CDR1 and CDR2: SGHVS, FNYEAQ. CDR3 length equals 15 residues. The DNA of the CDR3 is TGTGCCAGCAGCTCGAATCAACGGGCTTACCACGAGCAGTGCTTC. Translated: CASSSNQRAYHEQCF.

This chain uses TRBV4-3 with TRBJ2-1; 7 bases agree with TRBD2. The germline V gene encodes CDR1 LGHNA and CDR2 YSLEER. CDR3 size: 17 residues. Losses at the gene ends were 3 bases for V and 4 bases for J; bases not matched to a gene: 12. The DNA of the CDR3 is TGCGCCAGCAGCCAGGAGTGGGGCGGGAGAGCATACAATGAGCAGTTCTTC. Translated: CASSQEWGGRAYNEQFF.

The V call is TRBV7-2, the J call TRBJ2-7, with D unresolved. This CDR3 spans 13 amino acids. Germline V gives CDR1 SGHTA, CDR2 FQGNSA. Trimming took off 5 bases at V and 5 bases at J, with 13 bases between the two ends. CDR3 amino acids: CASSVRAENEQYF. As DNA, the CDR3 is TGTGCCAGCAGCGTTAGAGCTGAAAACGAGCAGTACTTC.

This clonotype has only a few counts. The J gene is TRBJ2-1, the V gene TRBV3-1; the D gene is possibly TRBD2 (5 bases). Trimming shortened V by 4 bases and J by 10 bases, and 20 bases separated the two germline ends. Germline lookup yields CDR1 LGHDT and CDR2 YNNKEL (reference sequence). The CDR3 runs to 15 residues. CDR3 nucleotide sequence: TGTGCCAGCAGCCGATTCGCAGGAGGAATTTGGGAGCAGTTCTTC. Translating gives CASSRFAGGIWEQFF.

In DNA, the CDR3 is TGCAGTGGGCTAGCGGGAGTGGAGACCCAGTACTTC. This gives the protein CSGLAGVETQYF. J is TRBJ2-5 and V is TRBV20-1, with 10 nucleotides matching TRBD2. This CDR3 has 12 residues. Trimming at V came to 7 bases and at J to 5 bases, leaving 4 bases not matched to a gene. The germline gives CDR1 DFQATT, CDR2 SNEGSKA (reference sequence).

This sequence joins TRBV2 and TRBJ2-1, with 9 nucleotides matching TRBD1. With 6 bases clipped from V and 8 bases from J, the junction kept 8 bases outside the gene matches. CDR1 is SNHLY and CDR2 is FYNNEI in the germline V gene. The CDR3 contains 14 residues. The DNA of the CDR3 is TGTGCCAGCAGGGACACAGGGGGCGGGGATGAGCAGTTCTTC. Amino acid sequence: CASRDTGGGDEQFF.

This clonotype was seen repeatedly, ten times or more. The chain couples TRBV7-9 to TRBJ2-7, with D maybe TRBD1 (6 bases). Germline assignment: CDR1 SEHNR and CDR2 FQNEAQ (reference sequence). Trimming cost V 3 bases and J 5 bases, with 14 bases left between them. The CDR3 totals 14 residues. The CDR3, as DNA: TGTGCCAGCAGCTTGTCCGGGACAACTAACGAGCAGTACTTC. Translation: CASSLSGTTNEQYF.

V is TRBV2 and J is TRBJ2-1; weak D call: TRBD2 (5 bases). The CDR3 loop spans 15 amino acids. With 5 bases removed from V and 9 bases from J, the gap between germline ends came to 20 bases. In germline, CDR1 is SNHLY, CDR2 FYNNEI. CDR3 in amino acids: CASSSALIVGVEQFF. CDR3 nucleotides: TGTGCCAGCAGTTCAGCCCTCATAGTCGGGGTTGAGCAGTTCTTC.

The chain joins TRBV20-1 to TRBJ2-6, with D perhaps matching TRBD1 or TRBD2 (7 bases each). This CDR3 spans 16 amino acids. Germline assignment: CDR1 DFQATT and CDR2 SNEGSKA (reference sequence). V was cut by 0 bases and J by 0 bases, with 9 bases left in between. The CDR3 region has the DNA TGCAGTGCTAGAGACAGGGGGGGCTCTGGGGCCAACGTCCTGACTTTC. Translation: CSARDRGGSGANVLTF.

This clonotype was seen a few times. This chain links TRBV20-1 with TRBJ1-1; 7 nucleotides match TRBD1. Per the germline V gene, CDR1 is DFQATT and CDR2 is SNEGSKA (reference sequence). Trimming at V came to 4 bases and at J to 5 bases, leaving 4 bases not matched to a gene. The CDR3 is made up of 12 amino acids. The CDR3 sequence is CSAIRDSTEAFF. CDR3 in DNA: TGCAGTGCTATACGGGACAGTACTGAAGCTTTCTTT.

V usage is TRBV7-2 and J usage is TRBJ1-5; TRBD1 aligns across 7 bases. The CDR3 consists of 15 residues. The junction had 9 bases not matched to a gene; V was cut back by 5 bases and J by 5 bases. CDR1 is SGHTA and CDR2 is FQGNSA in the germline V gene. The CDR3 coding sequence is TGTGCCAGCAGCCCAGGGGGGCAGGGGCATCAGCCCCAGCATTTT. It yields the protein CASSPGGQGHQPQHF.

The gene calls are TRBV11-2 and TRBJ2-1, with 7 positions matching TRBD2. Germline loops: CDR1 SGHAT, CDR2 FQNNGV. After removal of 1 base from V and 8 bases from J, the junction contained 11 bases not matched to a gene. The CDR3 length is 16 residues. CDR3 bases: TGTGCCAGCAGCTTAGTTGGGGGTCTAGCGGCCCATGAGCAGTTCTTC. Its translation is CASSLVGGLAAHEQFF.

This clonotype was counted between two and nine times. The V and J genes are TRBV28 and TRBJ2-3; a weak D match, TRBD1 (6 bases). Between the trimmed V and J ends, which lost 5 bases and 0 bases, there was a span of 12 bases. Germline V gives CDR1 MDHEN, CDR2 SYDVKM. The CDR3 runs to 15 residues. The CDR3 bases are TGTGCCAGCAGTCCCCAAGGACAGAGCACAGATACGCAGTATTTT. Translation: CASSPQGQSTDTQYF. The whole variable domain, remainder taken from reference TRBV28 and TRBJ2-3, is DVKVTQSSRYLVKRTGEKVFLECVQDMDHENMFWYRQDPGLGLRLIYFSYDVKMKEKGDIPEGYSVSREKKERFSLILESASTNQTSMYLCASSPQGQSTDTQYFGPGTRLTVL.

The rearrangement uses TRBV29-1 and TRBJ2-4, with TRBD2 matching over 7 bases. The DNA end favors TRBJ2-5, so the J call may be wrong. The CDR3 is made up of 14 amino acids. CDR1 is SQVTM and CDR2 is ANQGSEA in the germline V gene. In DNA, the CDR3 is TGCAGCGTTGAAGGCGGGGCGGGAGAAGAGACCCAGTACTTC. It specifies CSVEGGAGEETQYF.